What follows are 32 T cell receptor beta chains derived from one specimen sequenced in a study of T cell responses to AZD1222 COVID-19 vaccine. TCRdb's table, derived via immunoSEQ multiplex PCR, lists solely in-frame clones and lacks some. The sample lists around 130,000 clones; 93% were seen once. The sample in question was peripheral blood, obtained on day 0 of AZD1222 vaccination. The receptor set was obtained from an adult in good health.

V usage is TRBV7-2 and J usage is TRBJ2-5; D possibly uses TRBD1 or TRBD2 (5 bases each). Germline lookup yields CDR1 SGHTA and CDR2 FQGNSA. The CDR3 runs to 14 residues. The V and J ends lost 3 bases and 1 base respectively, with 9 bases between them. CDR3 sequence (DNA): TGTGCCAGCAGCTTGGGACGGACCCAAGAGACCCAGTACTTC. Its protein product is CASSLGRTQETQYF.

In this sample, this clone is medium-sized (0.01 to 0.1%). The rearrangement joins TRBV5-4 to TRBJ2-1; D uncertain. Trimming removed 0 bases from V and 6 bases from J, with 13 bases in between. The germline V gene encodes CDR1 SGHNT and CDR2 YYREEE (reference sequence). The CDR3 has 15 amino acids. The CDR3 bases are TGTGCCAGCAGCTTGGCTCCTGGGGTGGGCAATGAGCAGTTCTTC. This translates into CASSLAPGVGNEQFF.

This chain links TRBV5-4 with TRBJ1-4; no firm D call. The CDR3 is 16 amino acids. Germline V lookup: CDR1 SGHNT, CDR2 YYREEE (reference sequence). V lost 1 base and J lost 4, with 14 bases in between. This chain's CDR3 is CASSLREPGGNEKLFF. CDR3 DNA: TGTGCCAGCAGCTTGCGGGAACCCGGAGGTAATGAAAAACTGTTTTTT. Using reference TRBV5-4 and TRBJ1-4 for the parts outside the CDR3, the full variable domain is ETGVTQSPTHLIKTRGQQVTLRCSSQSGHNTVSWYQQALGQGPQFIFQYYREEENGRGNFPPRFSGLQFPNYSSELNVNALELDDSALYLCASSLREPGGNEKLFFGSGTQLSVL.

V is TRBV5-1 and J is TRBJ1-2; 8 bases map to TRBD1. The germline gives CDR1 SGHRS, CDR2 YFSETQ. The trim removed 5 bases at V and 7 bases at J, leaving 13 bases unmatched. The length of the CDR3 is 15 residues. The CDR3 reads CASSHGQGSLSGYTF. The DNA of the CDR3 is TGCGCCAGCAGTCACGGACAGGGTTCTTTATCTGGCTACACCTTC.

The rearrangement links TRBV9 to TRBJ2-1; no clear D gene. From germline, CDR1 is SGDLS and CDR2 YYNGEE. The length of the CDR3 is 15 residues. Trimming shortened V by 0 bases and J by 2 bases, and 9 bases separated the two germline ends. CDR3 amino acids: CASSVGVSAYNEQFF. CDR3 sequence (DNA): TGTGCCAGCAGCGTAGGGGTGTCCGCCTACAATGAGCAGTTCTTC. Variable domain in full (rest from reference TRBV9 and TRBJ2-1): DSGVTQTPKHLITATGQRVTLRCSPRSGDLSVYWYQQSLDQGLQFLIQYYNGEERAKGNILERFSAQQFPDLHSELNLSSLELGDSALYFCASSVGVSAYNEQFFGPGTRLTVL.

The chain links TRBV5-4 to TRBJ2-3, with 11 bases aligning to TRBD2. The V gene end was trimmed by 4 bases and the J gene end by 2 bases; junction bases not matched to a gene: 9. CDR1 is SGHNT, CDR2 YYREEE, per germline (reference sequence). The CDR3 runs to 17 residues. For the CDR3, the DNA is TGTGCCAGCAGCAAGAGACTAGCGGGACTGATCACAGATACGCAGTATTTT. Protein product: CASSKRLAGLITDTQYF.

The genes are TRBV30 and TRBJ1-2; D is uncertain. The germline V gene encodes CDR1 GTSNPN and CDR2 SVGIG (reference sequence). Trimming removed 4 bases at V and 8 bases at J, with 17 bases between. This CDR3 has 13 residues. The CDR3 region has the DNA TGTGCCTGGACCCGGGATGCAGTTGGGGGCTACACCTTC. The encoded protein is CAWTRDAVGGYTF. The complete variable domain, with remaining parts taken from reference TRBV30 and TRBJ1-2, reads SQTIHQWPATLVQPVGSPLSLECTVEGTSNPNLYWYRQAAGRGLQLLFYSVGIGQISSEVPQNLSASRPQDRQFILSSKKLLLSDSGFYLCAWTRDAVGGYTFGSGTRLTVV.

The V gene is TRBV11-2, the J gene TRBJ1-4, with D maybe TRBD1 (5 bases). Trimming took off 5 bases at V and 2 bases at J, with 6 bases between the two ends. Germline loops: CDR1 SGHAT, CDR2 FQNNGV. CDR3 length: 13 amino acids. The CDR3 DNA reads as TGTGCCAGCAGCCGGGGGACTAATGAAAAACTGTTTTTT. Protein product: CASSRGTNEKLFF.

This chain links TRBV28 with TRBJ2-2, with 7 bases aligning to TRBD2. Unmatched junction bases numbered 8, after V lost 4 bases and J lost 3 bases. From germline, CDR1 is MDHEN and CDR2 SYDVKM. This CDR3 has 16 amino acids. The CDR3 DNA follows: TGTGCCAGCAGTTCAGTGAGCGGGACCCACACCGGGGAGCTGTTTTTT. This translates into CASSSVSGTHTGELFF. The whole variable domain, remainder taken from reference TRBV28 and TRBJ2-2, is DVKVTQSSRYLVKRTGEKVFLECVQDMDHENMFWYRQDPGLGLRLIYFSYDVKMKEKGDIPEGYSVSREKKERFSLILESASTNQTSMYLCASSSVSGTHTGELFFGEGSRLTVL.

V usage is TRBV5-1 and J usage is TRBJ2-7; maybe TRBD1 (6 bases). Germline values: CDR1 SGHRS, CDR2 YFSETQ. This CDR3 region has 13 residues. V lost 8 bases, J lost 5 bases, and 17 bases lay in between. The CDR3 DNA reads TGCGCCAGTCGTGCCCCTACAGGGAACGAGCAGTACTTC. Its translation: CASRAPTGNEQYF.

The V call is TRBV3-1 (or the pseudogene TRBV3-2), the J call TRBJ2-6, with D tentatively TRBD2 (6 bases). The V gene lost 2 bases and the J gene lost 5 bases, with 19 bases spanning the gap. This CDR3 spans 18 amino acids. The V gene's germline CDR1 is LGHDT and CDR2 YNNKEL (reference sequence). CDR3 bases: TGTGCCAGCAGCCAACATCGCGGAGGGGCTGGCTGGGCCAACGTCCTGACTTTC. Its protein is CASSQHRGGAGWANVLTF.

The rearrangement joins TRBV27 to TRBJ1-2, with D possibly TRBD1 on 5 matching bases. Trimming removed 5 bases at V and 4 bases at J, with 14 bases between. There are 14 residues in the CDR3. Germline loops: CDR1 MNHEY, CDR2 SMNVEV (reference sequence). CDR3 in DNA: TGTGCCAGCAGTCCGGGGGGGAGCCTCTATGGCTACACCTTC. It yields the protein CASSPGGSLYGYTF.

The chain combines TRBV10-3 with TRBJ2-3; a weak D match, TRBD1 (6 bases). There are 16 residues in the CDR3. Germline V gene lookup returns CDR1 ENHRY and CDR2 SYGVKD. V lost 3 bases, J lost 2 bases, and 15 bases lay in between. CDR3 bases: TGTGCCATCAGTGATGGAACAGGGCCGACCACAGATACGCAGTATTTT. As protein: CAISDGTGPTTDTQYF.

This clone was detected once. V is TRBV27 and J is TRBJ1-1; D not resolved. Germline V gene lookup returns CDR1 MNHEY and CDR2 SMNVEV (reference sequence). V was cut by 3 bases and J by 0 bases, with 5 bases left in between. The CDR3 is 13 residues long. CDR3 protein: CASSFTVNTEAFF. CDR3 nucleotides: TGTGCCAGCAGTTTTACGGTGAACACTGAAGCTTTCTTT.

V and J are TRBV7-2 and TRBJ2-2; TRBD2 matches 12 bases. Germline CDR1 is SGHTA and CDR2 is FQGNSA. J lost 7 bases, V lost 7 bases, and 7 bases had no gene match. The CDR3 contains 15 residues. The CDR3 region has the DNA TGTGCCAGCACCGACTCTAGCGGGAGGGGCGGGGAGCTGTTTTTT. Its protein product is CASTDSSGRGGELFF.

The rearrangement uses TRBV7-8 and TRBJ2-7, with unresolved D. Trimming cost V 7 bases and J 1 base, with 17 bases left between them. The CDR3 sequence is 15 residues long. The germline CDR1 and CDR2 sequences are SGHVS and FQNEAQ. CDR3 residues: CASTPSASFSYEQYF. The CDR3 DNA reads as TGTGCCAGCACCCCGTCGGCTAGTTTTTCCTACGAGCAGTACTTC.

This clone appeared a single time. The rearrangement links TRBV6-5 to TRBJ1-6; TRBD1 might be the D (6 bases). The V gene's germline CDR1 is MNHEY and CDR2 SVGAGI. V dropped 2 bases and J dropped 10 bases, with 12 bases sitting between them. This CDR3 region has 14 residues. The CDR3 loop is CASSYQGTASPLHF. As DNA, the CDR3 is TGTGCCAGCAGTTACCAGGGGACGGCCTCACCCCTCCACTTT.

This sequence joins TRBV10-3 and TRBJ1-1, with D unclear. The V gene's germline CDR1 is ENHRY and CDR2 SYGVKD. The CDR3 spans 14 residues. V was pared by 2 bases and J by 1 base, with 8 bases between. The CDR3 sequence is CAISELAENTEAFF. The CDR3 bases are TGTGCCATCAGTGAGCTAGCGGAGAACACTGAAGCTTTCTTT.

In DNA, the CDR3 is TGTGCCAGTCCGGGGAGTGGCGGAATGAACACTGAAGCTTTCTTT. It encodes CASPGSGGMNTEAFF. This rearrangement joins TRBV28 to TRBJ1-1, with D uncertain. The CDR3 extends over 15 amino acids. The germline gives CDR1 MDHEN, CDR2 SYDVKM. V was cut by 9 bases and J by 0 bases, with 17 bases left in between.

The V call is TRBV3-1 (or the pseudogene TRBV3-2), the J call TRBJ2-7; no firm D call. Germline CDR1 and CDR2: LGHDT and YNNKEL (reference sequence). The CDR3 is 14 amino acids. V was shortened by 10 bases and J by 0 bases, with 16 bases between the two germline ends. The CDR3 bases are TGTGCCATCGGAGATTCCCTAAACTCCTACGAGCAGTACTTC. This translates into CAIGDSLNSYEQYF.

This chain connects TRBV18 to TRBJ2-7; D unclear. The CDR3 has 13 residues. V lost 3 bases to trimming and J lost 6 bases, with 12 bases between them. Germline CDR1 KGHSH, CDR2 LQKENI. For the CDR3, the DNA is TGTGCCAGCTCACCCCCGCTGGCCCCCGAGCAGTACTTC. Protein: CASSPPLAPEQYF. The complete variable domain, with remaining parts taken from reference TRBV18 and TRBJ2-7, reads NAGVMQNPRHLVRRRGQEARLRCSPMKGHSHVYWYRQLPEEGLKFMVYLQKENIIDESGMPKERFSAEFPKEGPSILRIQQVVRGDSAAYFCASSPPLAPEQYFGPGTRLTVT.

V is TRBV19 and J is TRBJ1-6, with TRBD1 matching 10 bases. With V trimmed by 5 bases and J by 8 bases, 3 bases remained unmatched. The CDR3 has 14 amino acids. The germline gives CDR1 LNHDA, CDR2 SQIVND (reference sequence). In nucleotides, the CDR3 is TGTGCCAGTAGTTCGGACAGGGGGGATTCACCCCTCCACTTT. Translated, it gives CASSSDRGDSPLHF.

The CDR3 coding sequence is TGCGCCAGCAGCTTTCCAGGGGCCCACCCCAACGAGCAGTACTTC. This encodes CASSFPGAHPNEQYF. This chain uses TRBV5-1 with TRBJ2-7; maybe TRBD1 (6 bases). Trimming removed 2 bases from V and 5 bases from J, with 17 bases in between. Germline CDR1 and CDR2: SGHRS and YFSETQ. The CDR3 is 15 residues long.

The chain carries TRBV6-5 and TRBJ1-5; TRBD1 matches at 9 bases. The CDR3 consists of 15 residues. The germline CDR1 and CDR2 sequences are MNHEY and SVGAGI. Trimming at V came to 10 bases and at J to 3 bases, leaving 10 bases not matched to a gene. The CDR3, as DNA: TGTGCCACTTCGATGGGACAGGGAAACAATCAGCCCCAGCATTTT. The encoded protein is CATSMGQGNNQPQHF.

The chain links TRBV28 to TRBJ2-1; 7 bases align to TRBD1. V trimming: 6 bases; J trimming: 7 bases; junction bases outside the gene matches: 6. The CDR3 contains 13 residues. The germline gives CDR1 MDHEN, CDR2 SYDVKM. CDR3 nucleotides: TGTGCCAGCAGCCTAACAGGGGTAAATGAGCAGTTCTTC. Translation: CASSLTGVNEQFF.

This clone was observed once. J is TRBJ1-4 and V is TRBV6-5, with D tentatively TRBD1 (5 bases). CDR3 length: 13 amino acids. In germline, CDR1 is MNHEY, CDR2 SVGAGI. With 10 bases removed from V and 5 bases from J, the gap between germline ends came to 14 bases. The CDR3 spells CATRLTENEKLFF. CDR3 DNA: TGTGCCACCCGGTTGACAGAAAATGAAAAACTGTTTTTT.

This chain joins TRBV18 and TRBJ2-5, with TRBD2 matching over 9 bases. The V and J ends lost 3 bases and 3 bases, in that order; junction bases with no gene match: 17. From germline, CDR1 is KGHSH and CDR2 LQKENI. This CDR3 is 19 amino acids long. CDR3 loop: CASSPPTRGGRGPKETQYF. CDR3 nucleotides: TGTGCCAGCTCACCGCCCACGCGGGGGGGCCGAGGCCCAAAAGAGACCCAGTACTTC.

This clone appeared a few times. J is TRBJ1-6 and V is TRBV28; D is unresolved. V lost 3 bases and J lost 10, with 10 bases in between. Germline V gives CDR1 MDHEN, CDR2 SYDVKM. This CDR3 has 13 amino acids. The CDR3 spells CASSLRVNSPLHF. For the CDR3, the DNA is TGTGCCAGCAGTTTGAGGGTTAACTCACCCCTCCACTTT.

This rearrangement joins TRBV9 to TRBJ1-4; the D is unclear. V was trimmed by 4 bases and J by 5 bases, leaving 15 bases between them. The CDR3 runs 15 residues. Germline V gives CDR1 SGDLS, CDR2 YYNGEE. CDR3 residues: CASSPEEQLNEKLFF. In DNA, the CDR3 is TGTGCCAGCAGCCCCGAGGAGCAGCTAAATGAAAAACTGTTTTTT.

This chain joins TRBV5-1 and TRBJ2-3, with 7 bases identical to TRBD2. Germline-derived CDR1 and CDR2 are SGHRS and YFSETQ. The CDR3 is made up of 15 amino acids. The trim removed 4 bases at V and 0 bases at J, leaving 5 bases unmatched. CDR3 sequence reads: CASSRTRHSTDTQYF. DNA of the CDR3: TGCGCCAGCAGCCGGACTAGACATAGCACAGATACGCAGTATTTT.

This chain uses TRBV27 with TRBJ1-1, with a possible D match to TRBD1 (6 bases). CDR1 and CDR2 (germline): MNHEY, SMNVEV (reference sequence). The CDR3 runs to 14 residues. Trimming shortened V by 7 bases and J by 1 base, and 13 bases separated the two germline ends. The CDR3 DNA follows: TGTGCCAGCAATCCCAGGGGATGGAACACTGAAGCTTTCTTT. This gives the protein CASNPRGWNTEAFF.

The chain couples TRBV7-3 to TRBJ2-5; weak D call: TRBD1 (6 bases). Germline loops: CDR1 SGHTA, CDR2 FQGTGA. The CDR3 totals 14 residues. Trimming pared 4 bases from V and 1 base from J, leaving 10 bases between. DNA for the CDR3: TGTGCCAGCAGCTCATTAGGGGGCCAAGAGACCCAGTACTTC. This translates into CASSSLGGQETQYF.